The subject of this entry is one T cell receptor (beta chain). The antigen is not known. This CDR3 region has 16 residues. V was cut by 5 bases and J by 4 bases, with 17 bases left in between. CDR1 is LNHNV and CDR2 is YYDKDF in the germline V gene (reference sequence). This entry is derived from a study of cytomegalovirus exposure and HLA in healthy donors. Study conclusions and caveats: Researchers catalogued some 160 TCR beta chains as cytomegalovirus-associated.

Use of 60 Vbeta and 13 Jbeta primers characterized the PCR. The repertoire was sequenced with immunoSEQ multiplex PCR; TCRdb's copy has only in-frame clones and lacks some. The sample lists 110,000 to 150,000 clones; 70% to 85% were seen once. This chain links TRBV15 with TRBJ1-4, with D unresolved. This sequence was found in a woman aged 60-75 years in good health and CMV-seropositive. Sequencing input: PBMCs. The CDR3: CATSGLAPQLNEKLFF. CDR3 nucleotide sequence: TGTGCCACCAGCGGGTTGGCCCCACAGCTTAATGAAAAACTGTTTTTT.